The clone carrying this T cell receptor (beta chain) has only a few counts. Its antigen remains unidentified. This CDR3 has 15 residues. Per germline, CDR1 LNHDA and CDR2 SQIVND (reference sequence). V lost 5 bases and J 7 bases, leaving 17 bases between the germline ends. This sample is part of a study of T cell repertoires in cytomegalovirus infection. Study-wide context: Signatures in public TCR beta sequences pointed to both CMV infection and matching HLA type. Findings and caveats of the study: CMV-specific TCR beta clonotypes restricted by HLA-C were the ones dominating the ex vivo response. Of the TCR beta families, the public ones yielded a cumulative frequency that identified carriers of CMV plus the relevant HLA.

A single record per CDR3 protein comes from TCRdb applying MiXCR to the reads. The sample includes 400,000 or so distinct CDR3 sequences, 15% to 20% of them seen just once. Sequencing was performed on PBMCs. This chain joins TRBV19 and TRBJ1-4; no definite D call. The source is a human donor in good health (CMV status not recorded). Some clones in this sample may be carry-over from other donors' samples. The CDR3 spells CASSGRRVLGEKLFF. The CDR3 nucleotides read TGTGCCAGTAGTGGCCGGCGAGTCTTAGGTGAAAAACTGTTTTTT.